One and the same sample provided the 30 T cell receptor beta chains below, sequenced in a study of beta chain features in type 1 diabetes. General observations from the study: Type 1 diabetes patients showed a moderate but significant shortening of TCRB CDR3s in all four CD4+ subsets.

Their antigens remain unidentified. As every portion of the isolated RNA was reverse transcribed, the sequencing read expressed TCRB transcripts. The data were produced by immunoSEQ multiplex PCR, yet TCRdb's version contains in-frame clones alone and is incomplete. The sample lists a few hundred thousand clones; roughly 15% were seen once. The sequencing sample was made of naive CD4+ T cells from blood. Receptors originate from a man between 18 and 29 years old with type 1 diabetes.

The chain couples TRBV2 to TRBJ2-7; D may be TRBD2 (5 bases). Germline CDR1 is SNHLY and CDR2 is FYNNEI. Trimming shortened V by 7 bases and J by 1 base, and 14 bases separated the two germline ends. This CDR3 spans 14 amino acids. The CDR3 sequence is CASTVGELSYEQYF. CDR3 sequence (DNA): TGTGCCAGCACCGTCGGGGAATTGTCCTACGAGCAGTACTTC.

This clone came up a few times. At one boundary the junction diverges from the germline segment, which might be a read error. The chain is built from TRBV9 and TRBJ2-7, with 14 bases matching TRBD2. The germline V gene has CDR1 SGDLS and CDR2 YYNGEE. The CDR3 is made up of 14 amino acids. This chain's CDR3 is CASSGGTSGGPLHF. The CDR3 bases are TGTGCCAGCAGCGGCGGGACTAGCGGGGGCCCGTTACACTTC. Using reference TRBV9 and TRBJ2-7 for the parts outside the CDR3, the full variable domain is DSGVTQTPKHLITATGQRVTLRCSPRSGDLSVYWYQQSLDQGLQFLIQYYNGEERAKGNILERFSAQQFPDLHSELNLSSLELGDSALYFCASSGGTSGGPLHFGPGTRLTVT.

This clone was seen a handful of times. This rearrangement joins TRBV7-2 to TRBJ2-5; D might be TRBD1 (5 bases). Germline CDR1 reads SGHTA; CDR2 reads FQGNSA. V shed 7 bases and J shed 4 bases, with 16 bases lying between them. The CDR3 consists of 14 residues. CDR3 DNA sequence: TGTGCCAGCACGCCCCAGGGAAACCTAGAGACCCAGTACTTC. Translating it yields CASTPQGNLETQYF.

CDR3 sequence (DNA): TGTGCCAGTAGTCCGCGGACTAGCGGTCACAATGAGCAGTTCTTC. Its translation: CASSPRTSGHNEQFF. The rearrangement uses TRBV19 and TRBJ2-1; 10 nucleotides align to TRBD2. Germline loops: CDR1 LNHDA, CDR2 SQIVND (reference sequence). The CDR3 has 15 amino acids. Losses at the gene ends were 5 bases for V and 5 bases for J; bases not matched to a gene: 6.

The V gene is TRBV30, the J gene TRBJ2-2; TRBD2 might be the D (5 bases). The V gene lost 3 bases and the J gene lost 5 bases, with 13 bases spanning the gap. This CDR3 is 14 amino acids long. Germline CDR1 is GTSNPN and CDR2 is SVGIG (reference sequence). The CDR3 region has the DNA TGTGCCTGGAGAAGAACCCGGAGGACCGGGGAGCTGTTTTTT. Its translation: CAWRRTRRTGELFF.

Only a few counts were recorded for this clone. The chain uses TRBV5-4 and TRBJ2-3, with D perhaps TRBD1 (5 bases). The V end lost 8 bases, the J end lost 1 base, and 17 bases lay between the germline ends. There are 15 residues in the CDR3. The germline CDR1 and CDR2 sequences are SGHNT and YYREEE (reference sequence). This chain's CDR3 is CASQAGQTRTDTQYF. The CDR3 DNA follows: TGTGCCAGTCAAGCAGGGCAAACTCGCACAGATACGCAGTATTTT.

This chain uses TRBV7-2 with TRBJ1-2, with 10 bases aligning to TRBD1. Looked up from germline, CDR1 is SGHTA and CDR2 is FQGNSA. This CDR3 has 17 residues. J lost 2 bases, V lost 2 bases, and 8 bases had no gene match. The CDR3 loop is CASSLMWTGGLNYGYTF. CDR3 sequence (DNA): TGTGCCAGCAGCTTAATGTGGACAGGGGGTCTCAACTATGGCTACACCTTC. The variable domain in full, with the rest retrieved from reference TRBV7-2 and TRBJ1-2, is GAGVSQSPSNKVTEKGKDVELRCDPISGHTALYWYRQSLGQGLEFLIYFQGNSAPDKSGLPSDRFSAERTGGSVSTLTIQRTQQEDSAVYLCASSLMWTGGLNYGYTFGSGTRLTVV.

This clone was observed a handful of times. The chain links TRBV29-1 to TRBJ1-1; a possible D gene is TRBD1 (6 bases). This CDR3 is built from 13 residues. Germline V lookup: CDR1 SQVTM, CDR2 ANQGSEA. Trimming took off 1 base at V and 4 bases at J, with 10 bases between the two ends. In nucleotides, the CDR3 is TGCAGCGTTGAAGGGGCAGGGGCCACTGAAGCTTTCTTT. This sequence encodes CSVEGAGATEAFF.

The rearrangement joins TRBV9 to TRBJ2-3; TRBD1 aligns across 10 bases. The ends lost 0 bases at V and 6 bases at J; junction bases unmatched: 4. Germline V gives CDR1 SGDLS, CDR2 YYNGEE. CDR3 size: 15 residues. The CDR3 DNA reads TGTGCCAGCAGCGTAGCGGGACAGGGGTTGGATACGCAGTATTTT. Encoded protein: CASSVAGQGLDTQYF.

V is TRBV30 and J is TRBJ1-5, with D perhaps TRBD1 (5 bases). This CDR3 comprises 14 residues. Trimming removed 3 bases from V and 2 bases from J, with 11 bases in between. The germline gives CDR1 GTSNPN, CDR2 SVGIG (reference sequence). The CDR3 is CAWRDNWGNQPQHF. CDR3 DNA: TGTGCCTGGAGGGACAATTGGGGCAATCAGCCCCAGCATTTT.

This chain joins TRBV7-9 and TRBJ2-4; a possible D gene is TRBD1 (6 bases). Germline V lookup: CDR1 SEHNR, CDR2 FQNEAQ (reference sequence). CDR3 size: 14 residues. V was cut by 5 bases and J by 1 base, with 9 bases left in between. The CDR3 loop is CASSHDRAKNIQYF. CDR3 DNA sequence: TGTGCCAGCAGCCACGACAGGGCCAAAAACATTCAGTACTTC. Based on the CDR3 plus reference TRBV7-9 and TRBJ2-4, the full variable domain is DTGVSQNPRHKITKRGQNVTFRCDPISEHNRLYWYRQTLGQGPEFLTYFQNEAQLEKSRLLSDRFSAERPKGSFSTLEIQRTEQGDSAMYLCASSHDRAKNIQYFGAGTRLSVL.

The chain combines TRBV4-1 with TRBJ1-5; D remains unclear. This CDR3 is 17 amino acids long. The germline V gene has CDR1 MGHRA and CDR2 YSYEKL. The V end lost 1 base, the J end lost 4 bases, and 17 bases lay between the germline ends. The CDR3 nucleotides are TGCGCCAGCAGCCAAGGTGCGGAGAGGGTCCGAAATCAGCCCCAGCATTTT. Translating gives CASSQGAERVRNQPQHF.

This clone was counted between two and nine times. This chain uses TRBV7-9 with TRBJ1-2; no firm D call. V lost 2 bases, J lost 5 bases, and 9 bases lay in between. The CDR3 is 13 amino acids. CDR1 and CDR2 from the germline V gene are SEHNR and FQNEAQ (reference sequence). The CDR3 here is CASSLPGGYGYTF. The CDR3 DNA is TGTGCCAGCAGCTTACCGGGAGGGTATGGCTACACCTTC.

The table lists this clone with a few counts. The chain recombines TRBV7-7 with TRBJ2-2, with 7 nucleotides matching TRBD1. V dropped 4 bases and J dropped 0; count of bases not matched to a gene: 11. CDR1 and CDR2 (germline): SSHAT, FNYEAQ (reference sequence). The CDR3 has 18 amino acids. For the CDR3, the DNA is TGTGCCAGCAGCTCCATACCGGGGACAGCCTCGAACACCGGGGAGCTGTTTTTT. The encoded protein is CASSSIPGTASNTGELFF.

This clone was seen only a few times. The chain has TRBV28 and TRBJ2-1, with 14 bases lining up with TRBD2. Germline V gene lookup returns CDR1 MDHEN and CDR2 SYDVKM. There are 14 residues in the CDR3. With 6 bases clipped from V and 11 bases from J, the junction kept 6 bases outside the gene matches. This chain's CDR3 is CASSSGTSGRQQFF. The CDR3 bases are TGTGCCAGCAGCTCCGGGACTAGCGGGAGACAGCAGTTCTTC. Drawing the rest from reference TRBV28 and TRBJ2-1, the complete variable domain is DVKVTQSSRYLVKRTGEKVFLECVQDMDHENMFWYRQDPGLGLRLIYFSYDVKMKEKGDIPEGYSVSREKKERFSLILESASTNQTSMYLCASSSGTSGRQQFFGPGTRLTVL.

This clone was seen more than once but under ten times. The rearrangement uses TRBV18 and TRBJ1-1; D remains unclear. Germline loops: CDR1 KGHSH, CDR2 LQKENI. This CDR3 region has 15 residues. Trimming took off 2 bases at V and 1 base at J, with 11 bases between the two ends. This CDR3 reads CASSPFVGKNTEAFF. The CDR3 DNA reads TGTGCCAGCTCACCATTTGTCGGTAAGAACACTGAAGCTTTCTTT. Full variable domain (rest looked up from reference TRBV18 and TRBJ1-1): NAGVMQNPRHLVRRRGQEARLRCSPMKGHSHVYWYRQLPEEGLKFMVYLQKENIIDESGMPKERFSAEFPKEGPSILRIQQVVRGDSAAYFCASSPFVGKNTEAFFGQGTRLTVV.

A few counts support this clone. V gene TRBV29-1 combines with J gene TRBJ1-1, with D tentatively TRBD1 (6 bases). The CDR3 covers 15 residues. V lost 5 bases to trimming and J lost 5 bases, with 21 bases between them. Germline-derived CDR1 and CDR2 are SQVTM and ANQGSEA. This CDR3 is CSVLPFRTAFTEAFF. CDR3 DNA sequence: TGCAGCGTTCTACCGTTTAGGACAGCCTTTACTGAAGCTTTCTTT.

A few counts support this clone. The germline gene is not matched at one end of the junction; a read error may be the cause. The chain carries TRBV19 and TRBJ2-4; 15 bases match TRBD2. This CDR3 has 16 amino acids. Germline assignment: CDR1 LNHDA and CDR2 SQIVND (reference sequence). CDR3 nucleotide sequence: TGCCTGGGGGACGGACTAGCGGGAGGGCGAGCGTACATTCAGTACTTC. Translated, it gives CLGDGLAGGRAYIQYF.

This rearrangement joins TRBV18 to TRBJ2-5, with 10 nucleotides matching TRBD1. The germline V gene has CDR1 KGHSH and CDR2 LQKENI. Trimming took 6 bases from V and 7 from J; bases not matched to a gene: 8. CDR3 length: 14 residues. The CDR3 protein is CASSRDRGKVTQYF. The CDR3 DNA is TGTGCCAGCTCCCGGGACAGGGGTAAAGTGACCCAGTACTTC.

The chain links TRBV2 to TRBJ1-1, with D tentatively TRBD1 (5 bases). Trimming removed 0 bases at V and 5 bases at J, with 13 bases between. This CDR3 contains 15 residues. From germline, CDR1 is SNHLY and CDR2 FYNNEI. This chain's CDR3 is CASSEALFGGTEAFF. CDR3 DNA: TGTGCCAGCAGTGAAGCGCTTTTCGGGGGAACTGAAGCTTTCTTT.

V and J are TRBV30 and TRBJ1-6; weak D call: TRBD1 (5 bases). Trimming left V 4 bases short and J 4 bases short, with 11 bases between. Germline V gene lookup returns CDR1 GTSNPN and CDR2 SVGIG (reference sequence). This CDR3 is built from 14 residues. CDR3: CAWTRATYNSPLHF. The CDR3 DNA reads as TGTGCCTGGACCAGGGCTACTTATAATTCACCCCTCCACTTT.

Concerning this clone: The same CDR3 also results from other DNA sequences found in this sample. The chain joins TRBV29-1 to TRBJ2-7; 11 bases agree with TRBD2. V was pared by 6 bases and J by 3 bases, with 1 base of the junction left unmatched. From germline, CDR1 is SQVTM and CDR2 ANQGSEA. The CDR3 contains 12 residues. The CDR3 here is CSVGTSGYEQYF. In nucleotides, the CDR3 is TGCAGCGTAGGGACTAGCGGCTACGAGCAGTACTTC.

V and J are TRBV4-1 and TRBJ1-1; tentative D call: TRBD1 (5 bases). The CDR3 consists of 14 residues. Germline V CDR1 and CDR2: MGHRA, YSYEKL. V was clipped by 2 bases and J by 0 bases, with 7 bases between them. This chain's CDR3 is CASSQQDMNTEAFF. The CDR3 DNA is TGCGCCAGCAGCCAACAGGACATGAACACTGAAGCTTTCTTT.

The table lists this clone with a few counts. V gene TRBV5-4 combines with J gene TRBJ2-1; TRBD2 aligns across 10 bases. The CDR3 sequence is 15 residues long. V trimming: 1 base; J trimming: 9 bases; junction bases outside the gene matches: 7. Germline V gives CDR1 SGHNT, CDR2 YYREEE (reference sequence). The chain's CDR3 is CASSLFTSGDSEQFF. In nucleotides, the CDR3 is TGTGCCAGCAGCTTGTTCACTAGCGGGGATTCTGAGCAGTTCTTC.

This sequence joins TRBV30 and TRBJ2-2; 8 positions agree with TRBD1. CDR1 and CDR2 from the germline V gene are GTSNPN and SVGIG (reference sequence). The CDR3 has 14 residues. The ends lost 5 bases at V and 4 bases at J; junction bases unmatched: 6. The CDR3 sequence: CAWSDRGFTGELFF. The CDR3 coding sequence is TGTGCCTGGTCCGACAGGGGATTCACCGGGGAGCTGTTTTTT.

The table lists this clone with a few counts. J is TRBJ2-7 and V is TRBV20-1; 7 bases align to TRBD2. V was clipped by 6 bases and J by 9 bases; unmatched bases: 8. Germline-derived CDR1 and CDR2 are DFQATT and SNEGSKA (reference sequence). The CDR3 is 11 amino acids. The CDR3 sequence: CSAVGGFGQYF. The CDR3 DNA is TGCAGTGCCGTCGGGGGGTTCGGGCAGTACTTC.

V gene TRBV2 combines with J gene TRBJ1-2; no firm D call. CDR3 length equals 14 residues. Germline V gene data show CDR1 as SNHLY and CDR2 as FYNNEI. With 4 bases removed from V and 5 bases from J, the gap between germline ends came to 14 bases. The DNA of the CDR3 is TGTGCCAGCAGTGCGGGCAGCGGAACGTATGGCTACACCTTC. It codes for CASSAGSGTYGYTF.

The gene calls are TRBV7-2 and TRBJ1-1; D may be TRBD1 (5 bases). The CDR3 covers 15 residues. Germline V gene lookup returns CDR1 SGHTA and CDR2 FQGNSA. V shed 0 bases and J shed 2 bases, with 10 bases lying between them. CDR3 in amino acids: CASSLARGLNTEAFF. DNA for the CDR3: TGTGCCAGCAGCTTAGCGCGGGGACTCAACACTGAAGCTTTCTTT.

The chain links TRBV7-9 to TRBJ1-1; possibly TRBD1 for D (5 bases). The CDR3 length is 12 residues. The V gene's germline CDR1 is SEHNR and CDR2 FQNEAQ (reference sequence). Trimming pared 7 bases from V and 8 bases from J, leaving 14 bases between. The DNA for the CDR3 is TGTGCCAGCACCCTAGGACATATCGAAGCTTTCTTT. Protein sequence: CASTLGHIEAFF.

The V and J genes are TRBV7-2 and TRBJ1-2; D call uncertain. The CDR3 has 14 residues. Looked up from germline, CDR1 is SGHTA and CDR2 is FQGNSA. V was pared by 5 bases and J by 4 bases, with 14 bases between. DNA for the CDR3: TGTGCCAGCAGCCTTCGAGGCAGAATCTATGGCTACACCTTC. Translation gives CASSLRGRIYGYTF.